Presented here are 5 T cell receptor beta chains from one specimen sequenced in a study of T cell responses to AZD1222 COVID-19 vaccine. Libraries were prepared by immunoSEQ multiplex PCR; TCRdb keeps only in-frame clonotypes and omits some of them. The data show around 130,000 clones, roughly 86% seen once. Sequencing was performed on peripheral blood, taken 28 days after the second AZD1222 dose. The receptors originated from an adult who received the AZD1222 COVID-19 vaccine.

The chain has TRBV9 and TRBJ2-7; no reliable D call. This CDR3 region has 14 residues. Trimming shortened V by 0 bases and J by 1 base, and 8 bases separated the two germline ends. In germline, CDR1 is SGDLS, CDR2 YYNGEE. CDR3 amino acids: CASSVEGSSYEQYF. The CDR3 DNA reads as TGTGCCAGCAGCGTAGAAGGCAGTTCCTACGAGCAGTACTTC.

The chain combines TRBV25-1 with TRBJ2-3; TRBD2 matches at 12 bases. CDR3 length: 14 residues. Germline V lookup: CDR1 MGHDK, CDR2 SYGVNS. V lost 8 bases and J lost 6; bases outside the gene matches: 6. This CDR3 is CASGSSGGVDTQYF. The DNA of the CDR3 is TGTGCCAGCGGCTCTAGCGGGGGGGTCGATACGCAGTATTTT. Drawing the rest from reference TRBV25-1 and TRBJ2-3, the complete variable domain is EADIYQTPRYLVIGTGKKITLECSQTMGHDKMYWYQQDPGMELHLIHYSYGVNSTEKGDLSSESTVSRIRTEHFPLTLESARPSHTSQYLCASGSSGGVDTQYFGPGTRLTVL.

V gene TRBV28 combines with J gene TRBJ2-7, with a possible D match to TRBD2 (6 bases). Trimming removed 5 bases at V and 5 bases at J, with 13 bases between. This CDR3 spans 13 amino acids. CDR1 is MDHEN and CDR2 is SYDVKM in the germline V gene. The CDR3 DNA reads TGTGCCAGCAGTCGCGGAGGGACCGACGAGCAGTACTTC. Translation gives CASSRGGTDEQYF.

The chain employs TRBV6-1 and TRBJ2-6; 9 nucleotides match TRBD1. V was pared by 1 base and J by 1 base, with 2 bases of the junction left unmatched. Germline values: CDR1 MNHNS, CDR2 SASEGT. This CDR3 is 17 amino acids long. CDR3 coding DNA: TGTGCCAGCAGTGAAGGGGACAGGGCGTCTGGGGCCAACGTCCTGACTTTC. Translation: CASSEGDRASGANVLTF.

The rearrangement links TRBV6-2 or TRBV6-3 to TRBJ1-2, with D hard to call. Germline assignment: CDR1 MNHEY and CDR2 SVGEGT. The V and J ends lost 2 bases and 1 base respectively, with 8 bases between them. This CDR3 comprises 14 residues. The CDR3 region is CASSYVGINYGYTF. CDR3 sequence (DNA): TGTGCCAGCAGTTACGTGGGGATTAACTATGGCTACACCTTC.